Shown below are 17 T cell receptor beta chains from a single sample sequenced in a study of blood T cell repertoires in COVID-19. The protocol was immunoSEQ multiplex PCR, while the TCRdb copy is restricted to in-frame clones and leaves out a portion. The repertoire consists of 230,000 or so clones, with over 80% occurring once and the leading ten covering approximately 5%. The sample taken for sequencing was peripheral blood. These receptors were collected from a human donor in a cohort sampled during active COVID-19.

The chain joins TRBV28 to TRBJ2-1; TRBD2 agrees at 12 bases. The CDR3 consists of 19 residues. The J segment lost 0 bases and the V segment lost 6 bases, leaving 12 bases of the junction unmatched. Germline assignment: CDR1 MDHEN and CDR2 SYDVKM. The CDR3 DNA is TGTGCCAGCAGCCAACTGGGGCTAGCGGGAGGGAGCTCCTACAATGAGCAGTTCTTC. It translates to CASSQLGLAGGSSYNEQFF. The full variable domain, completed using reference TRBV28 and TRBJ2-1, is DVKVTQSSRYLVKRTGEKVFLECVQDMDHENMFWYRQDPGLGLRLIYFSYDVKMKEKGDIPEGYSVSREKKERFSLILESASTNQTSMYLCASSQLGLAGGSSYNEQFFGPGTRLTVL.

The chain joins TRBV11-2 to TRBJ1-2, with 8 bases aligning to TRBD1. J was trimmed by 4 bases and V by 5 bases; bases with no gene match: 6. Germline CDR1 SGHAT, CDR2 FQNNGV. The CDR3 consists of 14 residues. This CDR3 is CASSLGQGLYGYTF. Written as DNA, the CDR3 is TGTGCCAGCAGCCTAGGACAGGGCCTCTATGGCTACACCTTC.

This clone has only one observation. The chain carries TRBV19 and TRBJ2-1; D is undetermined. V dropped 5 bases and J dropped 5 bases, with 10 bases sitting between them. CDR3 length: 13 residues. Germline CDR1 LNHDA, CDR2 SQIVND (reference sequence). The CDR3 region is CASSSQINNEQFF. CDR3 in DNA: TGTGCCAGTAGTTCACAGATAAACAATGAGCAGTTCTTC.

This chain joins TRBV11-3 and TRBJ2-7, with 8 bases aligning to TRBD1. This CDR3 contains 15 residues. Looked up from germline, CDR1 is SGHNT and CDR2 is YENEEA. Trimming took 2 bases from V and 1 from J; bases not matched to a gene: 4. The CDR3 loop is CASSLRTGSSYEQYF. The CDR3 coding sequence is TGTGCCAGCAGCTTAAGGACAGGGAGTTCCTACGAGCAGTACTTC.

CDR3 protein: CASLHGGHVTEAFF. CDR3 bases: TGTGCCAGCCTACATGGAGGGCATGTCACTGAAGCTTTCTTT. V is TRBV6-5 and J is TRBJ1-1; D unclear. CDR1 is MNHEY, CDR2 SVGAGI, per germline. Trimming took off 8 bases at V and 4 bases at J, with 17 bases between the two ends. The CDR3 spans 14 residues.

The chain has TRBV5-6 and TRBJ2-7, with 8 bases matching TRBD1. V lost 2 bases and J lost 4; bases outside the gene matches: 8. This CDR3 contains 15 residues. In germline, CDR1 is SGHDT, CDR2 YYEEEE. CDR3 amino acids: CASSFGSQGAYEQYF. CDR3 sequence (DNA): TGTGCCAGCAGCTTTGGCAGTCAGGGGGCGTACGAGCAGTACTTC.

The count of this clone is one. The chain is built from TRBV24-1 and TRBJ2-5, with 14 bases aligning to TRBD2. Germline V CDR1 and CDR2: KGHDR, SFDVKD. The CDR3 extends over 18 amino acids. V lost 3 bases to trimming and J lost 4 bases; unmatched junction nucleotides: 9. The CDR3 sequence is CATSDVPGLAGVGETQYF. The CDR3 DNA follows: TGTGCCACCAGTGATGTACCGGGACTAGCGGGAGTAGGAGAGACCCAGTACTTC.

This clone has just one count. This chain links TRBV30 with TRBJ2-7; D is perhaps TRBD1 (5 bases). In germline, CDR1 is GTSNPN, CDR2 SVGIG (reference sequence). The V and J ends lost 5 bases and 3 bases respectively, with 8 bases between them. The CDR3 sequence is 11 residues long. This chain's CDR3 is CAWQGNYEQYF. CDR3 nucleotide sequence: TGTGCCTGGCAGGGAAACTACGAGCAGTACTTC.

This clone was seen at least ten times. The chain joins TRBV4-2 to TRBJ2-7; TRBD2 might be the D (6 bases). V lost 0 bases and J 6 bases, leaving 9 bases between the germline ends. The CDR3 is made up of 13 amino acids. Germline-derived CDR1 and CDR2 are LGHNA and YNFKEQ. CDR3 bases: TGTGCCAGCAGCCAAGATGGAGGGGTCGAGCAGTACTTC. Translated, it gives CASSQDGGVEQYF.

The CDR3 region has the DNA TGTGCCAGCAGTAAATACAGGGGTCGATCCTACAATGAGCAGTTCTTC. Residues: CASSKYRGRSYNEQFF. The rearrangement uses TRBV6-2 or TRBV6-3 and TRBJ2-1; 7 bases match TRBD1. Per the germline V gene, CDR1 is MNHEY and CDR2 is SVGEGT. This CDR3 has 16 amino acids. The junction had 8 bases not matched to a gene; V was cut back by 5 bases and J by 1 base.

The chain combines TRBV6-5 with TRBJ1-1; D unresolved. Germline loops: CDR1 MNHEY, CDR2 SVGAGI. V lost 2 bases and J lost 4, with 14 bases in between. This CDR3 region has 15 residues. CDR3 coding DNA: TGTGCCAGCAGTTACCTAGGTGGGTTCGGCACTGAAGCTTTCTTT. This encodes CASSYLGGFGTEAFF.

The chain joins TRBV19 to TRBJ1-2; 10 bases line up with TRBD1. The CDR3 extends over 17 amino acids. Losses at the gene ends were 3 bases for V and 5 bases for J; bases not matched to a gene: 12. Germline values: CDR1 LNHDA, CDR2 SQIVND (reference sequence). The CDR3 DNA reads TGTGCCAGTAGTATCCCCCTCGGGACAGGGGATAGGTATGGCTACACCTTC. It encodes CASSIPLGTGDRYGYTF.

This chain uses TRBV7-2 with TRBJ2-7; TRBD2 matches 9 bases. The CDR3 is 15 amino acids. Germline trimming cut 1 base from V and 6 bases from J; bases unmatched to any gene: 7. CDR1 and CDR2 (germline): SGHTA, FQGNSA. CDR3 nucleotide sequence: TGTGCCAGCAGCTTAGGAGGGACTAGCAGTACCGAGCAGTACTTC. Translation gives CASSLGGTSSTEQYF.

V and J are TRBV6-2 or TRBV6-3 and TRBJ2-2, with 9 bases that match TRBD1. This CDR3 contains 16 residues. Trimming cost V 4 bases and J 1 base; bases outside gene matches: 4. Per germline, CDR1 MNHEY and CDR2 SVGEGT. In DNA, the CDR3 is TGTGCCAGCAGTTCACCGGGACAGGGGAACACCGGGGAGCTGTTTTTT. Residues: CASSSPGQGNTGELFF.

The chain joins TRBV28 to TRBJ1-3; D is ambiguous. From germline, CDR1 is MDHEN and CDR2 SYDVKM. There are 15 residues in the CDR3. Trimming shortened V by 3 bases and J by 0 bases, and 9 bases separated the two germline ends. The CDR3 nucleotides read TGTGCCAGCAGTTTTAGGCGGCCCTCTGGAAACACCATATATTTT. Translated, it gives CASSFRRPSGNTIYF.

V usage is TRBV9 and J usage is TRBJ2-1; 7 bases are a match to TRBD2. The CDR3 covers 13 residues. Looked up from germline, CDR1 is SGDLS and CDR2 is YYNGEE. Unmatched junction bases numbered 5, after V lost 1 base and J lost 10 bases. The CDR3 is CASSVMAGVEQFF. Here the CDR3 DNA reads TGTGCCAGCAGCGTAATGGCGGGAGTAGAGCAGTTCTTC. Full variable domain (rest looked up from reference TRBV9 and TRBJ2-1): DSGVTQTPKHLITATGQRVTLRCSPRSGDLSVYWYQQSLDQGLQFLIQYYNGEERAKGNILERFSAQQFPDLHSELNLSSLELGDSALYFCASSVMAGVEQFFGPGTRLTVL.

V is TRBV12-5 and J is TRBJ2-1; no clear D gene. Trimming removed 3 bases at V and 6 bases at J, with 6 bases between. Per the germline V gene, CDR1 is LGHNT and CDR2 is FRNRAP. This CDR3 is built from 12 residues. The CDR3 sequence: CASGLARNEQFF. The DNA for the CDR3 is TGTGCTAGTGGTTTAGCTCGCAATGAGCAGTTCTTC. Full variable domain (rest looked up from reference TRBV12-5 and TRBJ2-1): DARVTQTPRHKVTEMGQEVTMRCQPILGHNTVFWYRQTMMQGLELLAYFRNRAPLDDSGMPKDRFSAEMPDATLATLKIQPSEPRDSAVYFCASGLARNEQFFGPGTRLTVL.